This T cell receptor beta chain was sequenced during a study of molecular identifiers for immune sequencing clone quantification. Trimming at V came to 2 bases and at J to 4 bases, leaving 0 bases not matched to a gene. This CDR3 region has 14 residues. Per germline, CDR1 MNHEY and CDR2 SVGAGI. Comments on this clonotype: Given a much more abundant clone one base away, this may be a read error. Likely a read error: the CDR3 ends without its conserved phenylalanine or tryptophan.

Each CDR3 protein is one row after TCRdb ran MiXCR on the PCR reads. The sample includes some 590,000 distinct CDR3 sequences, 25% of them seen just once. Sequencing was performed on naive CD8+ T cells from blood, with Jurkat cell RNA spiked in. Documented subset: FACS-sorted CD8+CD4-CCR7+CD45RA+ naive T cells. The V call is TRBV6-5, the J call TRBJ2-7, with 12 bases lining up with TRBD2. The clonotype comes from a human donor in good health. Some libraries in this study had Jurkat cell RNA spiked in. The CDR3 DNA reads TGTGCCAGCAGTTACGGACTAGCGGGATACGAGCAGTACCTC. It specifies CASSYGLAGYEQYL.